Shown below are 22 T cell receptor beta chains from a single sample sequenced in a study of identical twins. TCRdb analysed the 5' RACE reads with MiXCR anew, one entry per CDR3 protein. The sample lists hundreds of thousands of distinct CDR3 sequences, 7% to 7.5% occurring once. The data also belong to a second study, concerning yellow fever vaccine responses in identical twins.

The sample consisted of PBMCs. These receptors all come from a woman aged 18-29 years in good health.

The chain is built from TRBV5-1 and TRBJ2-7; no definite D call. The V gene lost 0 bases and the J gene lost 3 bases, with 16 bases spanning the gap. The CDR3 length is 16 residues. In germline, CDR1 is SGHRS, CDR2 YFSETQ. This CDR3 reads CASSLGHLFSNYEQYF. The CDR3, as DNA: TGCGCCAGCAGCTTGGGACATTTATTTTCGAACTACGAGCAGTACTTC. Complete variable domain (other parts from reference TRBV5-1 and TRBJ2-7): KAGVTQTPRYLIKTRGQQVTLSCSPISGHRSVSWYQQTPGQGLQFLFEYFSETQRNKGNFPGRFSGRQFSNSRSEMNVSTLELGDSALYLCASSLGHLFSNYEQYFGPGTRLTVT.

In this sample, this clonotype turned up many times. The chain combines TRBV25-1 with TRBJ2-7; 9 positions match TRBD2. Germline values: CDR1 MGHDK, CDR2 SYGVNS. Germline trimming cut 4 bases from V and 4 bases from J; bases unmatched to any gene: 17. The CDR3 has 18 residues. The CDR3 spells CASSGPRPTSGHIYEQYF. The CDR3 DNA sequence: TGTGCCAGCAGTGGCCCACGGCCCACTAGCGGGCATATATACGAGCAGTACTTC.

This clonotype was found a few times. CDR3 region: CSVVLLAGGYEQYF. Here the CDR3 DNA reads TGCAGCGTTGTGCTACTAGCGGGAGGCTACGAGCAGTACTTC. The rearrangement joins TRBV29-1 to TRBJ2-7, with 12 bases fitting TRBD2. The CDR3 is 14 amino acids. Germline CDR1 reads SQVTM; CDR2 reads ANQGSEA. V shed 4 bases and J 3 bases; nucleotides not matched to a gene: 4.

The chain joins TRBV20-1 to TRBJ2-1; the D call may be TRBD1 or TRBD2 (5 bases each). The CDR3 length is 11 residues. V lost 6 bases, J lost 10 bases, and 13 bases lay in between. The germline V gene has CDR1 DFQATT and CDR2 SNEGSKA (reference sequence). CDR3 amino acids: CSAGDGTEQFF. CDR3 coding DNA: TGCAGTGCGGGCGACGGGACGGAGCAGTTCTTC.

The rearrangement links TRBV15 to TRBJ1-1; D call uncertain. The length of the CDR3 is 16 residues. Germline V CDR1 and CDR2: LNHNV, YYDKDF (reference sequence). V was clipped by 2 bases and J by 4 bases, with 17 bases between them. The CDR3 DNA follows: TGTGCCACCAGCAGAAAGAGATTCGGTGAAGGCACTGAAGCTTTCTTT. Residues: CATSRKRFGEGTEAFF.

The V gene is TRBV3-1, the J gene TRBJ1-3; 7 bases agree with TRBD1. The CDR3 is 16 residues long. Germline loops: CDR1 LGHDT, CDR2 YNNKEL (reference sequence). The V gene end was trimmed by 2 bases and the J gene end by 1 base; junction bases not matched to a gene: 5. CDR3 coding DNA: TGTGCCAGCAGCCAAACCGGGACAGTGTCTGGAAACACCATATATTTT. Protein: CASSQTGTVSGNTIYF.

This clonotype was counted only a few times. The V call is TRBV7-9, the J call TRBJ1-1; D ambiguous. CDR1 is SEHNR and CDR2 is FQNEAQ in the germline V gene (reference sequence). The V end was cut by 1 base, the J end by 8 bases, with 17 bases between. The CDR3 has 15 residues. The CDR3 is CASSLEEESLAEAFF. CDR3 DNA sequence: TGTGCCAGCAGCTTAGAGGAGGAAAGTTTGGCGGAAGCTTTCTTT. Filled out from reference TRBV7-9 and TRBJ1-1, the complete variable domain reads DTGVSQNPRHKITKRGQNVTFRCDPISEHNRLYWYRQTLGQGPEFLTYFQNEAQLEKSRLLSDRFSAERPKGSFSTLEIQRTEQGDSAMYLCASSLEEESLAEAFFGQGTRLTVV.

This chain links TRBV27 with TRBJ2-3; TRBD2 matches 10 bases. Trimming cost V 1 base and J 3 bases; bases outside gene matches: 7. This CDR3 contains 17 residues. Germline loops: CDR1 MNHEY, CDR2 SMNVEV (reference sequence). The CDR3 is CASSLWASGRGTDTQYF. The CDR3, as DNA: TGTGCCAGCAGTTTATGGGCTAGCGGGAGAGGGACAGATACGCAGTATTTT.

This clonotype was seen a few times. The J gene is TRBJ2-2, the V gene TRBV16; D is uncertain. The CDR3 is made up of 15 amino acids. Germline CDR1 is KGHSY and CDR2 is FQNENV. V gave up 1 base and J gave up 0 bases, with 6 bases separating them. The CDR3 reads CASSQYSANTGELFF. CDR3 bases: TGTGCCAGCAGCCAATATTCCGCGAACACCGGGGAGCTGTTTTTT.

This clonotype was recorded a few times. The chain has TRBV5-1 and TRBJ2-5; possibly TRBD2 for D (6 bases). The CDR3 loop spans 14 amino acids. Germline V gene lookup returns CDR1 SGHRS and CDR2 YFSETQ. Trimming shortened V by 5 bases and J by 4 bases, and 15 bases separated the two germline ends. As DNA, the CDR3 is TGCGCCAGCAGTGCTTATAGGGGAGGAGAGACCCAGTACTTC. Translating gives CASSAYRGGETQYF.

The rearrangement joins TRBV6-2 or TRBV6-3 to TRBJ1-2; D gene uncertain. V lost 5 bases and J lost 5, with 9 bases in between. This CDR3 has 12 residues. Germline V lookup: CDR1 MNHEY, CDR2 SVGEGT. The CDR3 DNA is TGTGCCAGCAGTAAAACAGTATATGGCTACACCTTC. Residues: CASSKTVYGYTF.

This clonotype showed up just a few times. A junction end diverges from the germline sequence, so it may reflect a read error. The J gene is TRBJ2-3, the V gene TRBV20-1; 8 bases are a match to TRBD2. This CDR3 has 14 residues. Germline V gene data show CDR1 as DFQATT and CDR2 as SNEGSKA (reference sequence). Here the CDR3 reads CSTRLAGGGDTQYF. The CDR3 nucleotides read TGCAGTACTAGGTTGGCGGGAGGTGGGGATACGCAGTATTTT.

This clonotype was found many times. The rearrangement joins TRBV4-2 to TRBJ1-2, with 7 bases matching TRBD1. This CDR3 region has 16 residues. Germline V gives CDR1 LGHNA, CDR2 YNFKEQ. Trimming removed 0 bases from V and 5 bases from J; junction bases left unmatched: 9. The CDR3 sequence is CASSQDLGRGGYGYTF. DNA of the CDR3: TGTGCCAGCAGCCAAGATTTAGGCAGGGGGGGATATGGCTACACCTTC.

This clonotype occurred a few times. The V call is TRBV5-1, the J call TRBJ2-6; D uncertain. Looked up from germline, CDR1 is SGHRS and CDR2 is YFSETQ. Deletions cut 2 bases from V and 0 bases from J, with 6 bases between. There are 15 residues in the CDR3. DNA for the CDR3: TGCGCCAGCAGCTTTGTAGTCTCTGGGGCCAACGTCCTGACTTTC. It is translated as CASSFVVSGANVLTF.

Only a few counts were recorded for this clonotype. The J gene is TRBJ1-2, the V gene TRBV20-1; D might be TRBD1 (5 bases). The CDR3 has 14 amino acids. Germline-derived CDR1 and CDR2 are DFQATT and SNEGSKA (reference sequence). Trimming shortened V by 2 bases and J by 6 bases, and 16 bases separated the two germline ends. In DNA form, the CDR3 reads TGCAGTGCTAGAAAGGGACTTTTTAGGGATGGCTACACCTTC. Its translation: CSARKGLFRDGYTF.

This clonotype appeared many times. The rearrangement uses TRBV15 and TRBJ2-5; 11 positions agree with TRBD1. Losses at the gene ends were 5 bases for V and 0 bases for J; bases not matched to a gene: 5. CDR1 LNHNV and CDR2 YYDKDF come from the germline V gene (reference sequence). The length of the CDR3 is 16 residues. CDR3 sequence: CATSGRDRGYQETQYF. The CDR3 bases are TGTGCCACCAGCGGACGGGACAGGGGGTACCAAGAGACCCAGTACTTC.

This clonotype was counted many times. The V and J genes are TRBV2 and TRBJ2-2; a possible D gene is TRBD2 (5 bases). The CDR3 sequence is 15 residues long. V was pared by 3 bases and J by 6 bases, with 14 bases between. The germline gives CDR1 SNHLY, CDR2 FYNNEI. The CDR3, as DNA: TGTGCCAGCAGTGAGATGGGCGGGCAGGCCGGGGAGCTGTTTTTT. Translation gives CASSEMGGQAGELFF.

This chain connects TRBV24-1 to TRBJ1-2; D is perhaps TRBD1 (6 bases). This CDR3 has 15 amino acids. CDR1 KGHDR and CDR2 SFDVKD come from the germline V gene. Trimming stripped 2 bases from V and 8 bases from J, with 17 bases between. CDR3 region: CATSDSRGAVGGYTF. In nucleotides, the CDR3 is TGTGCCACCAGTGATTCCAGGGGCGCGGTAGGGGGCTACACCTTC.

This clonotype was observed at least ten times. The gene calls are TRBV5-1 and TRBJ2-7; 7 bases line up with TRBD2. The CDR3 covers 15 residues. Germline values: CDR1 SGHRS, CDR2 YFSETQ. V dropped 0 bases and J dropped 4; count of bases not matched to a gene: 7. CDR3 amino acids: CASSLGGRTLYEQYF. The CDR3 coding sequence is TGCGCCAGCAGCTTGGGCGGGAGAACGCTTTACGAGCAGTACTTC.

This chain joins TRBV12-3 or TRBV12-4 and TRBJ2-1; D is perhaps TRBD2 (8 bases). This CDR3 has 18 residues. V was pared by 11 bases and J by 8 bases, with 34 bases between. CDR3 in DNA: TGTGCCCGCTGTTTAGCGGGGACAGCATACAAAACGGTAGATGAGCAGTTCTTC. This translates into CARCLAGTAYKTVDEQFF.

The sample holds many counts of this clonotype. J is TRBJ2-5 and V is TRBV7-6, with a weak D call TRBD2 (6 bases). This CDR3 is built from 13 residues. CDR1 SGHVS and CDR2 FNYEAQ come from the germline V gene. Between the trimmed V and J ends, which lost 3 bases and 4 bases, there was a span of 9 bases. The CDR3 loop is CASSFSGRETQYF. The CDR3 DNA reads as TGTGCCAGCAGCTTTAGCGGTAGAGAGACCCAGTACTTC.

The chain uses TRBV7-9 and TRBJ1-1; D possibly corresponds to TRBD1 (6 bases). The V end was cut by 5 bases, the J end by 4 bases, with 17 bases between. This CDR3 has 15 residues. In germline, CDR1 is SEHNR, CDR2 FQNEAQ (reference sequence). The CDR3 region is CASSPLKGGTTEAFF. CDR3 coding DNA: TGTGCCAGCAGCCCGTTAAAAGGGGGAACCACTGAAGCTTTCTTT.